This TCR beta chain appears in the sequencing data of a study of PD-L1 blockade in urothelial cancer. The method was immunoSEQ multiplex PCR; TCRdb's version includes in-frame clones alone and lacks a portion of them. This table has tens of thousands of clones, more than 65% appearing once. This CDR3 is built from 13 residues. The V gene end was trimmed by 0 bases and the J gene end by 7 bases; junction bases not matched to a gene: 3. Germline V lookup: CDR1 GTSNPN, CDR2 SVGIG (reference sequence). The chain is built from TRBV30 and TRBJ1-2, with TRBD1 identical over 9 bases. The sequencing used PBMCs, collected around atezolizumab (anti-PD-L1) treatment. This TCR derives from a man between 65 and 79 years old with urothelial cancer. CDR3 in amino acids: CAWSVGQGSGYTF. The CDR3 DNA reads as TGTGCCTGGAGTGTAGGACAGGGGAGTGGCTACACCTTC.